This TCR beta chain was found in a study of blood T cell repertoires in COVID-19. About the research overall: The analysed material was cDNA or gDNA that came from T cells, B-cell-depleted T cells, or PBMCs.

Original processing methods: Nucleated cell number was recorded as an estimate derived from reference gene primer amplification. Sequencing used immunoSEQ multiplex PCR; TCRdb keeps in-frame clones, though not all of them. The D gene and trimming were derived from the DNA, and the V and J assignments and clone size from that table. The sample records 250,000 to 350,000 clones, around 90% being singletons. Patients of the Seattle cohort, enrolled during active infection, were followed longitudinally. Trimming left V 0 bases short and J 5 bases short, with 11 bases between. CDR3 length: 14 residues. In germline, CDR1 is LGHNA, CDR2 YNFKEQ.

The sequence derives from a woman aged 50 to 65 with COVID-19, enrolled during active disease. Sample: peripheral blood. The chain carries TRBV4-2 and TRBJ2-7; D not resolved. As DNA, the CDR3 is TGTGCCAGCAGCCAAGATGACAATAGAAACGAGCAGTACTTC. Translation: CASSQDDNRNEQYF.